The 27 T cell receptor beta chains reported below all come from one sample, sequenced in a study of control samples from healthy donors and cancer patients. Clones were read by immunoSEQ multiplex PCR, and TCRdb kept only the in-frame ones, dropping some. Counted here are around 120,000 clones, 88% occurring once; the ten biggest clones make up roughly 3.3%. The sample taken for sequencing was blood. The receptors originated from a man aged 40-49 years in good health.

The chain carries TRBV29-1 and TRBJ2-7, with D possibly being TRBD2 (5 bases). Trimming left V 7 bases short and J 4 bases short, with 11 bases between. This CDR3 contains 11 residues. CDR1 and CDR2 from the germline V gene are SQVTM and ANQGSEA. The CDR3 DNA follows: TGCAGCGCCCGTGGAGGTTACGAGCAGTACTTC. As protein: CSARGGYEQYF.

This chain connects TRBV5-1 to TRBJ1-2; D is unclear. V was shortened by 6 bases and J by 8 bases, with 11 bases between the two germline ends. The length of the CDR3 is 11 residues. Germline lookup yields CDR1 SGHRS and CDR2 YFSETQ. CDR3 loop: CASNGLNGYTF. The DNA for the CDR3 is TGCGCCAGCAACGGCCTGAACGGCTACACCTTC.

Only one count was recorded for this clone. The chain has TRBV6-6 and TRBJ2-7, with D perhaps matching TRBD1 (6 bases). CDR1 is MNHNY and CDR2 is SVGAGI in the germline V gene (reference sequence). This CDR3 contains 13 residues. V lost 6 bases and J lost 3, with 12 bases in between. The CDR3: CASRYGQIYEQYF. DNA for the CDR3: TGTGCCAGCAGATATGGACAGATCTACGAGCAGTACTTC.

The chain is built from TRBV19 and TRBJ2-1; D is unresolved. The CDR3 length is 11 residues. CDR1 is LNHDA, CDR2 SQIVND, per germline (reference sequence). V was pared by 6 bases and J by 6 bases, with 6 bases between. The CDR3 nucleotides read TGTGCCAGTAGGCACATCAATGAGCAGTTCTTC. As protein: CASRHINEQFF.

The CDR3 spells CASSQDPGGAGYTF. In DNA form, the CDR3 reads TGTGCCAGCAGCCAAGATCCAGGGGGCGCGGGCTACACCTTC. The chain has TRBV3-1 (or the pseudogene TRBV3-2) and TRBJ1-2; 8 bases line up with TRBD1. The germline gives CDR1 LGHDT, CDR2 YNNKEL (reference sequence). V was clipped by 0 bases and J by 8 bases; unmatched bases: 5. The CDR3 spans 14 residues.

The genes are TRBV19 and TRBJ1-2; D is unresolved. The CDR3 has 13 amino acids. Germline CDR1 is LNHDA and CDR2 is SQIVND (reference sequence). Trimming left V 2 bases short and J 2 bases short, with 6 bases between. The CDR3 protein is CASSIQRNYGYTF. As DNA, the CDR3 is TGTGCCAGTAGTATACAGAGGAACTATGGCTACACCTTC.

The V gene is TRBV29-1, the J gene TRBJ1-1, with D maybe TRBD1 (5 bases). The CDR3 sequence is 16 residues long. Trimming removed 0 bases at V and 2 bases at J, with 16 bases between. The germline V gene encodes CDR1 SQVTM and CDR2 ANQGSEA. The CDR3 region has the DNA TGCAGCGTTGAAGATCAATCGGCAGGGCTTAACACTGAAGCTTTCTTT. As protein: CSVEDQSAGLNTEAFF.

The rearrangement uses TRBV7-8 and TRBJ1-5; 8 nucleotides line up with TRBD1. Germline V gene lookup returns CDR1 SGHVS and CDR2 FQNEAQ. Trimming at V came to 8 bases and at J to 6 bases, leaving 15 bases not matched to a gene. The CDR3 is 16 amino acids. Written as DNA, the CDR3 is TGTGCCAGCGCCATGGGTTTCACAGGGGGGATTCAGCCCCAGCATTTT. Protein product: CASAMGFTGGIQPQHF.

V usage is TRBV30 and J usage is TRBJ2-7; 7 bases map to TRBD2. The germline V gene has CDR1 GTSNPN and CDR2 SVGIG (reference sequence). This CDR3 comprises 16 residues. The J segment lost 3 bases and the V segment lost 0 bases, leaving 11 bases of the junction unmatched. The CDR3 is CAWSVSGASGGYEQYF. For the CDR3, the DNA is TGTGCCTGGAGTGTATCTGGAGCTAGCGGAGGCTACGAGCAGTACTTC.

V gene TRBV7-6 combines with J gene TRBJ1-1; D is uncertain. The CDR3 is 17 amino acids. V shed 2 bases and J shed 1 base, with 17 bases lying between them. The germline CDR1 and CDR2 sequences are SGHVS and FNYEAQ. In nucleotides, the CDR3 is TGTGCCAGCAGCTTACTTCGGAGGGTCGGATGGAACACTGAAGCTTTCTTT. Protein: CASSLLRRVGWNTEAFF.

The chain links TRBV28 to TRBJ1-3; 7 positions agree with TRBD1. This CDR3 comprises 15 residues. Germline assignment: CDR1 MDHEN and CDR2 SYDVKM. The V gene end was trimmed by 5 bases and the J gene end by 7 bases; junction bases not matched to a gene: 11. CDR3 DNA: TGTGCCAGCAGTAAGGGACAGATAAAGGGGAACACCATATATTTT. Protein product: CASSKGQIKGNTIYF.

On this clone itself: At the DNA level, this CDR3 is encoded by other sequences in the same sample as well. CDR3 in DNA: TGCGCCAGCAGCTTGGGGCAGGGTAATGAAAAACTGTTTTTT. Translated: CASSLGQGNEKLFF. J is TRBJ1-4 and V is TRBV5-1, with a weak D call TRBD1 (5 bases). The CDR3 extends over 14 amino acids. V was shortened by 0 bases and J by 4 bases, with 7 bases between the two germline ends. Germline V CDR1 and CDR2: SGHRS, YFSETQ.

The CDR3 region is CAWSQEGVRQYF. The CDR3 DNA is TGTGCCTGGAGTCAGGAAGGGGTAAGGCAGTACTTC. The chain is built from TRBV30 and TRBJ2-7; D perhaps matches TRBD1 (5 bases). Trimming pared 2 bases from V and 9 bases from J, leaving 14 bases between. The CDR3 contains 12 residues. Germline V gene lookup returns CDR1 GTSNPN and CDR2 SVGIG (reference sequence).

This chain links TRBV27 with TRBJ2-3; 12 nucleotides align to TRBD2. V trimming: 7 bases; J trimming: 2 bases; junction bases outside the gene matches: 19. Germline loops: CDR1 MNHEY, CDR2 SMNVEV (reference sequence). CDR3 length: 20 amino acids. CDR3 region: CASIRPLAGGPFVHTDTQYF. For the CDR3, the DNA is TGTGCCAGCATAAGACCTCTAGCGGGGGGGCCGTTCGTTCACACAGATACGCAGTATTTT.

V gene TRBV9 combines with J gene TRBJ1-1, with D hard to call. The germline CDR1 and CDR2 sequences are SGDLS and YYNGEE. V lost 4 bases and J 1 base, leaving 14 bases between the germline ends. CDR3 length: 15 residues. CDR3: CASSPRGRRNTEAFF. CDR3 sequence (DNA): TGTGCCAGCAGCCCCCGCGGGAGGCGGAACACTGAAGCTTTCTTT.

V gene TRBV3-1 (or the pseudogene TRBV3-2) combines with J gene TRBJ2-7; a possible D gene is TRBD2 (5 bases). The CDR3 has 13 amino acids. Germline V lookup: CDR1 LGHDT, CDR2 YNNKEL (reference sequence). Trimming took off 2 bases at V and 6 bases at J, with 11 bases between the two ends. The CDR3 reads CASSQRQDSEQYF. The CDR3 DNA follows: TGTGCCAGCAGCCAAAGGCAGGACTCCGAGCAGTACTTC.

This chain connects TRBV19 to TRBJ1-4; D unclear. Germline CDR1 and CDR2: LNHDA and SQIVND (reference sequence). The CDR3 contains 14 residues. V gave up 5 bases and J gave up 3 bases, with 10 bases separating them. The CDR3 loop reads CASSVSGSNEKLFF. Written as DNA, the CDR3 is TGTGCCAGTAGTGTCTCCGGGTCTAATGAAAAACTGTTTTTT.

The chain employs TRBV6-5 and TRBJ1-1, with D unclear. This CDR3 spans 15 amino acids. Trimming took 2 bases from V and 3 from J, leaving 13 bases between them. Germline values: CDR1 MNHEY, CDR2 SVGAGI. CDR3 coding DNA: TGTGCCAGCAGTTACGCGGACGGTAAATACACTGAAGCTTTCTTT. As protein: CASSYADGKYTEAFF.

The CDR3: CASSHGDRDEKLFF. In nucleotides, the CDR3 is TGCGCCAGCAGCCATGGGGACAGGGACGAAAAACTGTTTTTT. This chain links TRBV4-1 with TRBJ1-4; the match to TRBD1 covers 9 bases. V lost 3 bases and J lost 8; bases outside the gene matches: 4. The CDR3 is 14 residues long. CDR1 and CDR2 from the germline V gene are MGHRA and YSYEKL.

This chain uses TRBV12-3 or TRBV12-4 with TRBJ1-2, with D perhaps matching TRBD1 (6 bases). This CDR3 is 13 amino acids long. V was shortened by 6 bases and J by 4 bases, with 12 bases between the two germline ends. The CDR3 is CASSHGGAYGYTF. CDR3 nucleotides: TGTGCCAGCAGCCATGGGGGGGCCTATGGCTACACCTTC.

The V call is TRBV30, the J call TRBJ2-1, with 7 positions matching TRBD2. This CDR3 is built from 17 residues. Germline loops: CDR1 GTSNPN, CDR2 SVGIG (reference sequence). J was trimmed by 8 bases and V by 1 base; bases with no gene match: 17. The CDR3: CAWSAGTISGLGDEQFF. CDR3 nucleotide sequence: TGTGCCTGGAGTGCGGGGACTATCAGTGGGTTGGGAGATGAGCAGTTCTTC.

This chain uses TRBV5-1 with TRBJ2-2, with unresolved D. This CDR3 has 13 amino acids. Germline V gene lookup returns CDR1 SGHRS and CDR2 YFSETQ. The V gene lost 0 bases and the J gene lost 6 bases, with 6 bases spanning the gap. CDR3: CASSLVSSGELFF. CDR3 bases: TGCGCCAGCAGCTTGGTATCCTCCGGGGAGCTGTTTTTT.

The V gene is TRBV6-5, the J gene TRBJ1-5, with D unclear. Germline CDR1 MNHEY, CDR2 SVGAGI. This CDR3 region has 13 residues. Trimming stripped 6 bases from V and 1 base from J, with 7 bases between. CDR3 protein: CASRQDSNQPQHF. The CDR3 DNA reads TGTGCCAGCAGGCAGGACAGCAATCAGCCCCAGCATTTT.

The V gene is TRBV6-6, the J gene TRBJ1-5; D is possibly TRBD1 (5 bases). Trimming stripped 5 bases from V and 3 bases from J, with 8 bases between. The CDR3 spans 13 residues. Germline CDR1 and CDR2: MNHNY and SVGAGI (reference sequence). The CDR3 reads CASSGRDNQPQHF. Written as DNA, the CDR3 is TGTGCCAGCAGTGGCAGGGACAATCAGCCCCAGCATTTT.

This clone was found a few times. The V and J genes are TRBV30 and TRBJ1-5; D unresolved. V was cut by 0 bases and J by 5 bases, with 8 bases left in between. The germline V gene has CDR1 GTSNPN and CDR2 SVGIG (reference sequence). The CDR3 has 13 residues. The CDR3 is CAWSVRADQPQHF. CDR3 in DNA: TGTGCCTGGAGTGTACGAGCGGATCAGCCCCAGCATTTT. The whole variable domain, remainder taken from reference TRBV30 and TRBJ1-5, is SQTIHQWPATLVQPVGSPLSLECTVEGTSNPNLYWYRQAAGRGLQLLFYSVGIGQISSEVPQNLSASRPQDRQFILSSKKLLLSDSGFYLCAWSVRADQPQHFGDGTRLSIL.

This sequence joins TRBV24-1 and TRBJ2-1; 9 nucleotides align to TRBD1. This CDR3 spans 16 amino acids. The V gene end was trimmed by 3 bases and the J gene end by 6 bases; junction bases not matched to a gene: 8. In germline, CDR1 is KGHDR, CDR2 SFDVKD. CDR3: CATSDPGQGNFNEQFF. The CDR3 coding sequence is TGTGCCACCAGTGATCCGGGACAGGGTAACTTCAATGAGCAGTTCTTC.

The chain has TRBV5-4 and TRBJ2-5, with 9 positions matching TRBD1. This CDR3 is built from 16 residues. Germline V lookup: CDR1 SGHNT, CDR2 YYREEE (reference sequence). V was pared by 0 bases and J by 2 bases, with 5 bases of the junction left unmatched. The CDR3 region has the DNA TGTGCCAGCAGCTTGGAACCGACAGGGGGGCAAGAGACCCAGTACTTC. Translated: CASSLEPTGGQETQYF.